The 5 T cell receptor beta chains in this list originate from one sample, sequenced in a study of T cell responses to AZD1222 COVID-19 vaccine. TCRdb's copy holds only in-frame clones and misses some; the assay was immunoSEQ multiplex PCR. The profile shows around 35,000 clones, 70% to 90% of them singletons. The input for sequencing was peripheral blood, taken 28 days after the second AZD1222 dose. The receptors originated from an adult who received the AZD1222 COVID-19 vaccine.

This chain connects TRBV7-9 to TRBJ1-1; a possible D gene is TRBD1 (5 bases). Germline loops: CDR1 SEHNR, CDR2 FQNEAQ (reference sequence). The CDR3 has 16 residues. V was cut by 2 bases and J by 6 bases, with 19 bases left in between. CDR3 nucleotides: TGTGCCAGCAGCTTACAGGGATCGACGACGAGCGCTGAAGCTTTCTTT. It is translated as CASSLQGSTTSAEAFF.

There are a few counts of this clone. This chain links TRBV4-1 with TRBJ2-1; D remains ambiguous. Germline CDR1 MGHRA, CDR2 YSYEKL. The V end lost 4 bases, the J end lost 7 bases, and 5 bases lay between the germline ends. This CDR3 contains 11 residues. The CDR3 spells CASSLENEQFF. The CDR3 DNA reads TGCGCCAGCAGCCTCGAGAATGAGCAGTTCTTC.

V gene TRBV19 combines with J gene TRBJ2-3; 7 bases map to TRBD1. CDR3 length: 16 amino acids. Germline lookup yields CDR1 LNHDA and CDR2 SQIVND (reference sequence). Trimming at V came to 7 bases and at J to 5 bases, leaving 15 bases not matched to a gene. The chain's CDR3 is CASTLSPDRARDTQYF. DNA of the CDR3: TGTGCCAGTACCCTGTCCCCCGACAGGGCCAGAGATACGCAGTATTTT.

The J gene is TRBJ1-1, the V gene TRBV19, with unresolved D. CDR1 is LNHDA, CDR2 SQIVND, per germline (reference sequence). The CDR3 sequence is 13 residues long. V lost 6 bases and J 7 bases, leaving 15 bases between the germline ends. CDR3 bases: TGTGCCAGTAGCCCGGCCCCGAGGGTTGAAGCTTTCTTT. It encodes CASSPAPRVEAFF.

CDR3 in amino acids: CASSLQTDWNTEAFF. CDR3 DNA: TGTGCCAGTAGTTTACAGACGGACTGGAACACTGAAGCTTTCTTT. The chain uses TRBV19 and TRBJ1-1; D unresolved. V lost 5 bases and J lost 1, with 14 bases in between. Germline lookup yields CDR1 LNHDA and CDR2 SQIVND (reference sequence). The CDR3 has 15 amino acids.